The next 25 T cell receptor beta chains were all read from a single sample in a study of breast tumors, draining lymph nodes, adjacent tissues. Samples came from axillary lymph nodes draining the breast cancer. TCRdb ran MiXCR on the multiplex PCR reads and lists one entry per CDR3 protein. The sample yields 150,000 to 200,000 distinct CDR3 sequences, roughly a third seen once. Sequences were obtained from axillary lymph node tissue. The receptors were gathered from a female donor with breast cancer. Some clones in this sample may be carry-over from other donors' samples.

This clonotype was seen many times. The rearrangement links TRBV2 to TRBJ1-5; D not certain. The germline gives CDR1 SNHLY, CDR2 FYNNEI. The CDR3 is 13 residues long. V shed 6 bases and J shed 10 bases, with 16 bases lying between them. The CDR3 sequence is CASRANLVGPQHF. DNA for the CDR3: TGTGCCAGCAGGGCGAACCTCGTGGGTCCCCAGCATTTT. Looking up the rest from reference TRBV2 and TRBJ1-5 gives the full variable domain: EPEVTQTPSHQVTQMGQEVILRCVPISNHLYFYWYRQILGQKVEFLVSFYNNEISEKSEIFDDQFSVERPDGSNFTLKIRSTKLEDSAMYFCASRANLVGPQHFGDGTRLSIL.

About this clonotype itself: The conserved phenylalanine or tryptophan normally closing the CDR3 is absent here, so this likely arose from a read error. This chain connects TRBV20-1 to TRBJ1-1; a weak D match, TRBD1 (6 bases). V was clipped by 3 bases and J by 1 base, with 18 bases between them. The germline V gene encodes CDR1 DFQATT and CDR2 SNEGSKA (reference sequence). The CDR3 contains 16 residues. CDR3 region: CSARGPGAWENTEAFL. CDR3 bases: TGCAGTGCTAGGGGCCCGGGGGCGTGGGAGAACACTGAAGCTTTCCTT.

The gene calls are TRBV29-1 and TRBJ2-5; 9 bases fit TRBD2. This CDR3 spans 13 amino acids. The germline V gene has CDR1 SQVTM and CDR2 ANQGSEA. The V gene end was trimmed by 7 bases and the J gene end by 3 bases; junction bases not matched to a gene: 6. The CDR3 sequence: CSGAAGGEETQYF. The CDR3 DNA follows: TGCAGCGGGGCCGCGGGGGGGGAAGAGACCCAGTACTTC.

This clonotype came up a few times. DNA of the CDR3: TGTGCCAGCCGACAGGGGGCTTACACCGGGGAGCTGTTTTTT. Translating it yields CASRQGAYTGELFF. The chain carries TRBV28 and TRBJ2-2; TRBD1 aligns across 10 bases. Germline V CDR1 and CDR2: MDHEN, SYDVKM. This CDR3 comprises 14 residues. Trimming cost V 8 bases and J 3 bases; bases outside gene matches: 3.

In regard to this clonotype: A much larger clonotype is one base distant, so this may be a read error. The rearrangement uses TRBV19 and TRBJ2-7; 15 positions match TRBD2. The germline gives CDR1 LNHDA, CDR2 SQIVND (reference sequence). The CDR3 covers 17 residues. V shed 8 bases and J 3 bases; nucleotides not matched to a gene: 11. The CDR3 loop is CASGPAGTSGRYYEQYF. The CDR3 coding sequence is TGTGCCAGTGGTCCAGCGGGGACTAGCGGGAGGTACTACGAGCAGTACTTC. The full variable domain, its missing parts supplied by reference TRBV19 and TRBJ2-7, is DGGITQSPKYLFRKEGQNVTLSCEQNLNHDAMYWYRQDPGQGLRLIYYSQIVNDFQKGDIAEGYSVSREKKESFPLTVTSAQKNPTAFYLCASGPAGTSGRYYEQYFGPGTRLTVT.

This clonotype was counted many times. The CDR3 region has the DNA TGTGCCAGTAGTATAGATCTATCGGGCAGGATAACTGGCTACACCTTC. Its protein is CASSIDLSGRITGYTF. This rearrangement joins TRBV19 to TRBJ1-2; the D is unclear. The germline V gene encodes CDR1 LNHDA and CDR2 SQIVND (reference sequence). The CDR3 extends over 16 amino acids. Trimming pared 0 bases from V and 7 bases from J, leaving 18 bases between.

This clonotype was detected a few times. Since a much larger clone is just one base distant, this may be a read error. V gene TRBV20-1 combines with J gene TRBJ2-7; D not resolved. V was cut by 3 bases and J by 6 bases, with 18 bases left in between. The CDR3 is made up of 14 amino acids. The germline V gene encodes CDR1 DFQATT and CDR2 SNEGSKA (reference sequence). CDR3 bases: TGCAGTGCTAGGCCAGCGAGAGGTACCTCCGAGCAGTACTTC. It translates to CSARPARGTSEQYF.

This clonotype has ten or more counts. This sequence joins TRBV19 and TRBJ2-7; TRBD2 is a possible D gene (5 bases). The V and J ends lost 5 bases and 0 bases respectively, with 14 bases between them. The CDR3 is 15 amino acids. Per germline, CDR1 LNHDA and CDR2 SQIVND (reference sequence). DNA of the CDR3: TGTGCCAGTAGTCCAAGCGGCTATAGCTCCTACGAGCAGTACTTC. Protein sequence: CASSPSGYSSYEQYF. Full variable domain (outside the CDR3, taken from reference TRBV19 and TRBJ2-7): DGGITQSPKYLFRKEGQNVTLSCEQNLNHDAMYWYRQDPGQGLRLIYYSQIVNDFQKGDIAEGYSVSREKKESFPLTVTSAQKNPTAFYLCASSPSGYSSYEQYFGPGTRLTVT.

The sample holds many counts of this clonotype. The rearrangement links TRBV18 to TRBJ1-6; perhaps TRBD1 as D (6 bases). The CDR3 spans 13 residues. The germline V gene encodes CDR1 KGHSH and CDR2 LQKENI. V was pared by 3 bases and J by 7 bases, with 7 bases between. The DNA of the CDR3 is TGTGCCAGCTCACCGGGGGGCAATTCACCCCTCCACTTT. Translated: CASSPGGNSPLHF.

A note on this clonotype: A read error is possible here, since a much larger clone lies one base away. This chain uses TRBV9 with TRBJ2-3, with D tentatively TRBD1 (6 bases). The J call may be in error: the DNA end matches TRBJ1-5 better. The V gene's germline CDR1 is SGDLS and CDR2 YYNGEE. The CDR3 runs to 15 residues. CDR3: CASSVYSGGLDTQHF. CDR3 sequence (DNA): TGTGCCAGCAGCGTCTATAGCGGGGGCCTGGATACGCAGCATTTT.

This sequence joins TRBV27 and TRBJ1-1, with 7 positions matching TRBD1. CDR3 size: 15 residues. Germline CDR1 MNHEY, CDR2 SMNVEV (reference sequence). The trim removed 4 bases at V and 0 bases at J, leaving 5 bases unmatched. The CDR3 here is CASSYEGAMNTEAFF. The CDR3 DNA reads TGTGCCAGCAGTTACGAGGGGGCCATGAACACTGAAGCTTTCTTT.

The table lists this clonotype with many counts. The CDR3 nucleotides read TGTGCCAGCTCACCAGAAAGATCCCCACCTCAGCCCCAGCATTTT. It yields the protein CASSPERSPPQPQHF. J is TRBJ1-5 and V is TRBV18; D gene uncertain. Trimming cost V 2 bases and J 6 bases, with 14 bases left between them. There are 15 residues in the CDR3. The germline V gene has CDR1 KGHSH and CDR2 LQKENI.

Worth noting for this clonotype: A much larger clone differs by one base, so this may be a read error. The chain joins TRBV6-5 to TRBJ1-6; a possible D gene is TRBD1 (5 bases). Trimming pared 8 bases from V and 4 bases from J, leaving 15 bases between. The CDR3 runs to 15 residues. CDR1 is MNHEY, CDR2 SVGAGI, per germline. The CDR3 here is CASGPGGTYNSPLHF. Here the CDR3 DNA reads TGTGCCAGCGGTCCGGGGGGGACGTATAATTCACCCCTCCACTTT.

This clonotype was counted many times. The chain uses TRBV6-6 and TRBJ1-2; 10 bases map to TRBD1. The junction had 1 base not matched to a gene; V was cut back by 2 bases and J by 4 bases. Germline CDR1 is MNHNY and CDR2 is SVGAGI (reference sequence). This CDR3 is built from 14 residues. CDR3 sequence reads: CASSYGTGVYGYTF. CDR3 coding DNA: TGTGCCAGCAGTTACGGGACAGGGGTCTATGGCTACACCTTC.

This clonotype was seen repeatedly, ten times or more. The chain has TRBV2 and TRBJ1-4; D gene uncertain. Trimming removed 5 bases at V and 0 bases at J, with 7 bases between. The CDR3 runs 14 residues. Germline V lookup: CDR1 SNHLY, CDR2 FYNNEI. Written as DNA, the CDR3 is TGTGCCAGCAGTAGAGGCCCAACTAATGAAAAACTGTTTTTT. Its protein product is CASSRGPTNEKLFF.

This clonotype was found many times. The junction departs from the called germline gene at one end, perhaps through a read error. CDR3 sequence reads: CASSLDRETQYF. CDR3 DNA sequence: TGTGCTAGCAGCTTAGACCGGGAGACCCAGTACTTC. V is TRBV7-7 and J is TRBJ2-5; D is undetermined. Germline lookup yields CDR1 SSHAT and CDR2 FNYEAQ (reference sequence). The CDR3 totals 12 residues.

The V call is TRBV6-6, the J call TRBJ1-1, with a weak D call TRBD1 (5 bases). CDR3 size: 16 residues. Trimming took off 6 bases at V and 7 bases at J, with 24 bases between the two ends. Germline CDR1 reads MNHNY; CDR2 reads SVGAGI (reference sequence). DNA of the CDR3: TGTGCCAGCAGAAACGCATATATCGGCAGGGCAGGTGAAGCTTTCTTT. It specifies CASRNAYIGRAGEAFF.

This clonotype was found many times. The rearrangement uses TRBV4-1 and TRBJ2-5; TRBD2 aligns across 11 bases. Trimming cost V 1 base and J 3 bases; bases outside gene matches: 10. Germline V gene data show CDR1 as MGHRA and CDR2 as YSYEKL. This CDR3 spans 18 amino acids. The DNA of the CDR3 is TGCGCCAGCAGCCAAGTAGTAGCGGGACTAGCGGAAGAAGAGACCCAGTACTTC. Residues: CASSQVVAGLAEEETQYF.

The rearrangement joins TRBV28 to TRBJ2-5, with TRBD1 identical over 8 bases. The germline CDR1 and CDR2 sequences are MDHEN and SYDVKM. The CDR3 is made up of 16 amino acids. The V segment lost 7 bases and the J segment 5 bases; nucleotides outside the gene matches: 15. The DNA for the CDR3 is TGTGCCAGCACCCCCCTCCCGCAGGGGGCGTGGGAGACCCAGTACTTC. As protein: CASTPLPQGAWETQYF.

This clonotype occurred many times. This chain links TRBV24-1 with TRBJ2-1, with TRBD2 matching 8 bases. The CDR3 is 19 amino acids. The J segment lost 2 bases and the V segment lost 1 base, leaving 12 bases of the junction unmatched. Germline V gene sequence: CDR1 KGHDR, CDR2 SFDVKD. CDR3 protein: CATSDFQRGGSKTYNEQFF. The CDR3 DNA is TGTGCCACCAGTGATTTTCAGCGCGGGGGGTCCAAAACCTACAATGAGCAGTTCTTC.

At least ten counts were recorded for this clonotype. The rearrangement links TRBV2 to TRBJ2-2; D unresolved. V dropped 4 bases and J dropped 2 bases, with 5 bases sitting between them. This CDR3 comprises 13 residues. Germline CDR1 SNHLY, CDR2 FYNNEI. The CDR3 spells CASSAENTGELFF. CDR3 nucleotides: TGTGCCAGCAGTGCTGAAAACACCGGGGAGCTGTTTTTT.

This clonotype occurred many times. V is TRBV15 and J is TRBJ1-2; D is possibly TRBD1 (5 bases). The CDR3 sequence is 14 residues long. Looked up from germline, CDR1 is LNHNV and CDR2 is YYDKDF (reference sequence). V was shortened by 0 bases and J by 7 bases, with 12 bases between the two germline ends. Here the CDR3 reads CATSRDPGATGYTF. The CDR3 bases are TGTGCCACCAGCAGAGATCCCGGGGCGACTGGCTACACCTTC.

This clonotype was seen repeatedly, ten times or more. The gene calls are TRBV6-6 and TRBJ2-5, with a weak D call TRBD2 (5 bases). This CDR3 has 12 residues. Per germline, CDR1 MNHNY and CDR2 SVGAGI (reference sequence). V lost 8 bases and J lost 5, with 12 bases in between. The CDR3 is CASHHRGETQYF. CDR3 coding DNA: TGTGCCAGCCACCACCGGGGTGAGACCCAGTACTTC.

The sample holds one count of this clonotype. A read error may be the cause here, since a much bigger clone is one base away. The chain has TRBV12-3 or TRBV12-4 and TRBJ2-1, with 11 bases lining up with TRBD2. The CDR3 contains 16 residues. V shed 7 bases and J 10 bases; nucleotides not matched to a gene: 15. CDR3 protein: CASTHTSGRVITEQFF. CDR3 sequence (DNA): TGTGCCAGCACCCACACTAGCGGGAGAGTGATCACCGAGCAGTTCTTC.

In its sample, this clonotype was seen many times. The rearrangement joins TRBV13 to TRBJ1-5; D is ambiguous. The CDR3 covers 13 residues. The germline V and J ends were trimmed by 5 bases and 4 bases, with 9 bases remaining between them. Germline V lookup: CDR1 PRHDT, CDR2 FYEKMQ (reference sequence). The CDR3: CASSRWRNQPQHF. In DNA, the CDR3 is TGTGCCAGCAGCCGTTGGAGAAATCAGCCCCAGCATTTT.